This TCR beta chain derives from a study of blood T cells in healthy people across ages. With a J-beta primer mix and a sample-barcoded 5' primer, a second PCR ran roughly 7 to 11 cycles. In TCRdb, the 5' RACE reads were re-called with MiXCR into one record per CDR3 protein. The table records some 1.5 million distinct CDR3 sequences, roughly 30% of them present only once. About this clonotype itself: The junction departs from the called germline gene at one end, perhaps through a read error.

Looked up from germline, CDR1 is DFQATT and CDR2 is SNEGSKA (reference sequence). The CDR3 loop spans 14 amino acids. Aged roughly 6 to 100, donors were systemically healthy Caucasians from Russia. Researchers collected about 9.6 milliliters of peripheral blood from every single donor. The clonotype originates from a woman younger than 45 in good health. The sequencing input was blood. The chain recombines TRBV20-1 with TRBJ2-5, with D possibly being TRBD2 (7 bases). This chain's CDR3 is CNARVGGAVETQYF. The CDR3 nucleotides are TGCAATGCTAGAGTAGGGGGGGCCGTAGAGACCCAGTACTTC.